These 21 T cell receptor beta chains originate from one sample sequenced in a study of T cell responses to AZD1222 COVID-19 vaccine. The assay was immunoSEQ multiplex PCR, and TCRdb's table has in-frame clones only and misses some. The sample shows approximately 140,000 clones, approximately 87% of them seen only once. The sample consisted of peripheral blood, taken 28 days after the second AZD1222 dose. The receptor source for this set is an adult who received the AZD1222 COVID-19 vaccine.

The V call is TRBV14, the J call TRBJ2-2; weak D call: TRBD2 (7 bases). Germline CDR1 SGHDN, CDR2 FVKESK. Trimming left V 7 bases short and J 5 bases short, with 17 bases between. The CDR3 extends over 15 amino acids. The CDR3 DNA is TGTGCCAGCAAGGGCGGGGGCAGAAAGACCGGGGAGCTGTTTTTT. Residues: CASKGGGRKTGELFF. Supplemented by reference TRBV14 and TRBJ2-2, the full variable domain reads EAGVTQFPSHSVIEKGQTVTLRCDPISGHDNLYWYRRVMGKEIKFLLHFVKESKQDESGMPNNRFLAERTGGTYSTLKVQPAELEDSGVYFCASKGGGRKTGELFFGEGSRLTVL.

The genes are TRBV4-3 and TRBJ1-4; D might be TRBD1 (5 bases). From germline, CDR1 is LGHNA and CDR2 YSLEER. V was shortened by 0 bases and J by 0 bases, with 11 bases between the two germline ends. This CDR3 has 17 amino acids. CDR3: CASSQEEGLTTNEKLFF. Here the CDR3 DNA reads TGCGCCAGCAGCCAAGAAGAGGGGCTAACAACTAATGAAAAACTGTTTTTT.

CDR3 nucleotide sequence: TGTGCCAGCAACCGGGACAGGCCCGTAGGTGAGCAGTTCTTC. Translation gives CASNRDRPVGEQFF. The chain is built from TRBV2 and TRBJ2-1, with 8 bases lining up with TRBD1. There are 14 residues in the CDR3. Germline V gives CDR1 SNHLY, CDR2 FYNNEI. V shed 7 bases, J shed 9 bases, and the junction held 11 bases outside the gene matches.

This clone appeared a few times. In DNA, the CDR3 is TGTGCCAGCAGCTTGGTAGGCAGGGGCCCTGCAGATACGCAGTATTTT. Translated, it gives CASSLVGRGPADTQYF. The gene calls are TRBV5-8 and TRBJ2-3; TRBD1 might be the D (6 bases). The CDR3 sequence is 16 residues long. The germline CDR1 and CDR2 sequences are SGHTS and YDEGEE. V was clipped by 0 bases and J by 4 bases, with 15 bases between them.

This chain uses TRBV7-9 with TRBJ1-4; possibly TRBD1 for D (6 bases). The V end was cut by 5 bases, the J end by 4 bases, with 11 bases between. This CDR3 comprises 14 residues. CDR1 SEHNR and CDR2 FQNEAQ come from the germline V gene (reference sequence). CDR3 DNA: TGTGCCAGCAGCCAGAGGGGGTTTAATGAAAAACTGTTTTTT. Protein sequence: CASSQRGFNEKLFF.

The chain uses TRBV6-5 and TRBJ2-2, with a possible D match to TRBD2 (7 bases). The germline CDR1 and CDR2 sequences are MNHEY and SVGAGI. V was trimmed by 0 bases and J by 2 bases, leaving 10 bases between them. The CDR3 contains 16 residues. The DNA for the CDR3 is TGTGCCAGCAGTTACTCCGGGGGGCACAACACCGGGGAGCTGTTTTTT. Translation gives CASSYSGGHNTGELFF.

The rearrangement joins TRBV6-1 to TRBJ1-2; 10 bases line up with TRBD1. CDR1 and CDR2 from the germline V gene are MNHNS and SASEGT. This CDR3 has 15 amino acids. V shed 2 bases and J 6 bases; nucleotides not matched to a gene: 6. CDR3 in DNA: TGTGCCAGCAGTGAATGGACAGGGGGAGTGGATGGCTACACCTTC. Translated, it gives CASSEWTGGVDGYTF.

The CDR3 region is CASSQTTNTEAFF. In nucleotides, the CDR3 is TGTGCCAGCAGCCAGACAACAAACACTGAAGCTTTCTTT. This sequence joins TRBV7-3 and TRBJ1-1, with D unresolved. V was cut by 5 bases and J by 2 bases, with 9 bases left in between. Germline loops: CDR1 SGHTA, CDR2 FQGTGA. This CDR3 has 13 residues.

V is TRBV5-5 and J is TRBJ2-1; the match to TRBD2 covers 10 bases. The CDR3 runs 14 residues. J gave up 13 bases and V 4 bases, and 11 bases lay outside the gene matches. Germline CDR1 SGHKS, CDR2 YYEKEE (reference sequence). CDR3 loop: CASSRELAGGGQFF. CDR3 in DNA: TGTGCCAGCAGCCGGGAATTAGCGGGAGGCGGACAGTTCTTC.

This chain's CDR3 is CASSHLTGRAGTDTQYF. The CDR3 nucleotides read TGTGCCAGCAGTCACCTTACCGGGAGGGCCGGGACAGATACGCAGTATTTT. The V call is TRBV6-6, the J call TRBJ2-3; TRBD2 aligns across 8 bases. The CDR3 sequence is 17 residues long. The V gene end was trimmed by 5 bases and the J gene end by 3 bases; junction bases not matched to a gene: 13. Germline V CDR1 and CDR2: MNHNY, SVGAGI (reference sequence).

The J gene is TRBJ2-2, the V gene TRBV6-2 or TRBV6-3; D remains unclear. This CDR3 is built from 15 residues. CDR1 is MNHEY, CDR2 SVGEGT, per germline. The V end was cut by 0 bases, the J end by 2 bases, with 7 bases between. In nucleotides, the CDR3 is TGTGCCAGCAGTTACTCCGGGCCAAACACCGGGGAGCTGTTTTTT. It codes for CASSYSGPNTGELFF.

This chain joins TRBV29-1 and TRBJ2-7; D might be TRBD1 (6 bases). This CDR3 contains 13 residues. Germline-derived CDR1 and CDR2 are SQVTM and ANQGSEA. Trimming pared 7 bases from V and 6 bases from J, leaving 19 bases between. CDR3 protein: CSGGRNRDGEQYF. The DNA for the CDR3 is TGCAGCGGGGGCCGCAACAGGGACGGCGAGCAGTACTTC.

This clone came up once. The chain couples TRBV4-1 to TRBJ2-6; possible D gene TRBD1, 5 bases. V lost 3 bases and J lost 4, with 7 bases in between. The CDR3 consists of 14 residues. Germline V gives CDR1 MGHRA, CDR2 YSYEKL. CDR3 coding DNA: TGCGCCAGCAGCCACAGGGCAGGGGCCAACGTCCTGACTTTC. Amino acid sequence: CASSHRAGANVLTF.

The DNA of the CDR3 is TGTGCCAGCAGCTTCACTCGTGGGGTAACTACTGGGGCCAACGTCCTGACTTTC. Protein sequence: CASSFTRGVTTGANVLTF. V gene TRBV7-9 combines with J gene TRBJ2-6; D gene unclear. The CDR3 is made up of 18 amino acids. Trimming pared 3 bases from V and 2 bases from J, leaving 17 bases between. Germline CDR1 SEHNR, CDR2 FQNEAQ (reference sequence).

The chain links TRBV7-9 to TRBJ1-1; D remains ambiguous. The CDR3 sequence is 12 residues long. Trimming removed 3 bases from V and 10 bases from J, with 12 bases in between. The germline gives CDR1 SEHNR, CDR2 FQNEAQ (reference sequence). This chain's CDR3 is CASSFEVPGAFF. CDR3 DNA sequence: TGTGCCAGCAGCTTTGAAGTCCCGGGAGCTTTCTTT.

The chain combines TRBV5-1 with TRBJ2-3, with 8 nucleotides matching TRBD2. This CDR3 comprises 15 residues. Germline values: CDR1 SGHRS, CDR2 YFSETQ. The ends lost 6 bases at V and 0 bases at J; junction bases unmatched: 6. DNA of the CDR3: TGCGCCAGCACCACTAGCGGATATAGCACAGATACGCAGTATTTT. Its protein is CASTTSGYSTDTQYF. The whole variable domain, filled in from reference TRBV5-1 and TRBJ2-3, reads KAGVTQTPRYLIKTRGQQVTLSCSPISGHRSVSWYQQTPGQGLQFLFEYFSETQRNKGNFPGRFSGRQFSNSRSEMNVSTLELGDSALYLCASTTSGYSTDTQYFGPGTRLTVL.

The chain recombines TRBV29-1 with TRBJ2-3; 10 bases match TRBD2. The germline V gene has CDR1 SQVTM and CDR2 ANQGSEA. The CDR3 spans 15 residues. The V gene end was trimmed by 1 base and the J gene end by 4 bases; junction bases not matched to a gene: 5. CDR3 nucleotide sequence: TGCAGCGTTGAAGCTCTAGCGGGGGTCGCAGATACGCAGTATTTT. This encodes CSVEALAGVADTQYF.

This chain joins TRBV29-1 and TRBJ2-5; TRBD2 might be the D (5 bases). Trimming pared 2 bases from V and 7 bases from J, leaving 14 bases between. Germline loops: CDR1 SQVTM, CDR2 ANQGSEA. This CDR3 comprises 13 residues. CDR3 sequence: CSVELGSSRTQYF. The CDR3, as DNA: TGCAGCGTTGAACTTGGGAGCTCCCGGACCCAGTACTTC.

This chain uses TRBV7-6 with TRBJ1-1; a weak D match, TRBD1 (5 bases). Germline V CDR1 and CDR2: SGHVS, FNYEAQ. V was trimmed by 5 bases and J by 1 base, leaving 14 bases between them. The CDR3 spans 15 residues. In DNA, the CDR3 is TGTGCCAGCAGCGCAGAGGCGGGGGGGAACACTGAAGCTTTCTTT. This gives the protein CASSAEAGGNTEAFF.

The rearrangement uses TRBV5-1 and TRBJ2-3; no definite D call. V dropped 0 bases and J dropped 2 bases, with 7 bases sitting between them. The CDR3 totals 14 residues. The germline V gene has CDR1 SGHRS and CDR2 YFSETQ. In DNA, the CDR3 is TGCGCCAGCAGCTTGGGGGGTTTCACAGATACGCAGTATTTT. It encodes CASSLGGFTDTQYF. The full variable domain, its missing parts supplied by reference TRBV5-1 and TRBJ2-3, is KAGVTQTPRYLIKTRGQQVTLSCSPISGHRSVSWYQQTPGQGLQFLFEYFSETQRNKGNFPGRFSGRQFSNSRSEMNVSTLELGDSALYLCASSLGGFTDTQYFGPGTRLTVL.

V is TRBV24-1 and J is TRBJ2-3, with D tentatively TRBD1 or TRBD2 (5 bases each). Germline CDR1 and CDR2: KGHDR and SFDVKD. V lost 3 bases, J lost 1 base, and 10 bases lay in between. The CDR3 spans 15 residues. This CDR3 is CATSDKGRGTDTQYF. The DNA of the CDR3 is TGTGCCACCAGTGATAAGGGGAGAGGCACAGATACGCAGTATTTT.